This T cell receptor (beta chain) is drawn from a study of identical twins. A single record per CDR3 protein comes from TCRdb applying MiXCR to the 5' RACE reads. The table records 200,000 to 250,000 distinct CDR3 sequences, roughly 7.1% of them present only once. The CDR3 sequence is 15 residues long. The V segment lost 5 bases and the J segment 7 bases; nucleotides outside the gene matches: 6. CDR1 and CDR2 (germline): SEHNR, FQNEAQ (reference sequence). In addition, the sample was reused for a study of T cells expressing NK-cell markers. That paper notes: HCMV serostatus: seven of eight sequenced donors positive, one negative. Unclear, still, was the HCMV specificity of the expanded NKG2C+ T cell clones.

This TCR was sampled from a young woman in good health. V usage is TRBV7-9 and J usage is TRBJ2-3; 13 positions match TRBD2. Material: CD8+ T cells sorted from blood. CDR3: CASSQGLAGTHTQYF. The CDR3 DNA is TGTGCCAGCAGCCAGGGACTAGCGGGGACCCATACGCAGTATTTT.